What follows describes a single T cell receptor beta chain. Profiled with immunoSEQ multiplex PCR; TCRdb holds only in-frame clones, not every one. This table holds some 140,000 clones, roughly 84% found once. Germline V lookup: CDR1 LNHDA, CDR2 SQIVND (reference sequence). The CDR3 has 13 amino acids. With V trimmed by 9 bases and J by 4 bases, 6 bases remained unmatched. This sample is drawn from a study of blood T cell repertoires in COVID-19. Study background: The origin of the acute and convalescent COVID-19 samples was the United States, Italy and Spain.

The receptor was isolated from a woman aged 55-75 years with COVID-19, enrolled during active disease. The chain recombines TRBV19 with TRBJ1-5; 7 bases match TRBD1. The sequencing sample was made of peripheral blood. The DNA for the CDR3 is TGTGCCAGCCGGACAGGTTTGAATCAGCCCCAGCATTTT. Amino acids: CASRTGLNQPQHF. The whole variable domain, filled in from reference TRBV19 and TRBJ1-5, reads DGGITQSPKYLFRKEGQNVTLSCEQNLNHDAMYWYRQDPGQGLRLIYYSQIVNDFQKGDIAEGYSVSREKKESFPLTVTSAQKNPTAFYLCASRTGLNQPQHFGDGTRLSIL.